This T cell receptor beta chain came from a study of tumor-infiltrating lymphocytes in localized non-small cell lung cancer. Study findings and constraints: Recurrence-free survival showed no association with tumor T-cell fraction. Different pieces of the same tissue went to different assays, confounding technical variation with intratumor heterogeneity.

Regarding this clone: Its cognate antigen is unknown.

The CDR3 is 13 amino acids. The germline V and J ends were trimmed by 4 bases and 6 bases, with 13 bases remaining between them. Germline CDR1 is SGHDT and CDR2 is YYEEEE. Clones were sequenced by immunoSEQ multiplex PCR, and TCRdb holds only the in-frame ones, with some missing. Of approximately 17,000 clones listed, 55% to 80% are singletons. The sequenced material came from lung tumor tissue. The J gene is TRBJ2-5, the V gene TRBV5-6; TRBD2 is a possible D gene (5 bases). This clonotype was obtained from a human donor with non-small cell lung cancer. CDR3 sequence reads: CASSLERAKTQYF. The CDR3 DNA reads as TGTGCCAGCAGCCTCGAGAGGGCCAAGACCCAGTACTTC.